This T cell receptor beta chain originates from a study of blood T cells in healthy people across ages. Study conclusions and caveats: Naive CD4+ cells and diversity were both higher in long-lived donors than in aged donors.

Through a sample-barcoded 5' primer and a J-beta primer mix, a second PCR was run for roughly 6 to 12 cycles. Researchers report that a template-switch adaptor with 12 random nucleotides tagged each cDNA molecule. TCRdb fed the 5' RACE reads into MiXCR, producing one record per CDR3 protein. This table has about a million distinct CDR3 sequences, approximately 49% appearing once. Notes on this clonotype: Antigen specificity is unknown. This may stem from a read error, because a much larger clone lies one nucleotide away.

Peripheral blood from each donor was collected in a volume of approximately 10 milliliters. Germline assignment: CDR1 SEHNR and CDR2 FQNEAQ (reference sequence). The CDR3 spans 14 residues. V was pared by 5 bases and J by 10 bases, with 18 bases between. The receptor was derived from a man under 40 in good health. Sequenced material: blood. The chain is built from TRBV7-9 and TRBJ2-1, with TRBD1 as a possible D gene (6 bases). The CDR3, as DNA: TGTGCCAGCAGCCTGACGACAGGTCACTACGAGCAGTTCTTC. Residues: CASSLTTGHYEQFF.